A selection of T cell receptor beta chains follows, all from one sample in a study of response to subunit inactivated influenza vaccine. TCRdb redid the calling of the RT-PCR reads with MiXCR, one entry per CDR3 protein. Among about 160,000 distinct CDR3 sequences listed, roughly a tenth were seen once. The sequences come from non-naive T cells sorted from PBMCs, collected roughly 47 days after vaccination. These TCRs come from a man between 50 and 59 years old who received an inactivated influenza vaccine. CDR3s include the opening cysteine and the closing phenylalanine or tryptophan. The D gene is left open where the match is weak. Rows may omit the clone size; those that give it use once, few, many or a size class.

>TRBJ2-3|-|13|-|TRBV2
CASSESRTDTQYF
TGTGCCAGCAGTGAAAGCCGCACAGATACGCAGTATTTT
>TRBJ2-1|once|16|TRBD2|TRBV11-3
CASSPTSGASYNEQFF
TGTGCCAGCAGCCCGACTAGCGGAGCCTCCTACAATGAGCAGTTCTTC
>TRBJ2-5|few|15|-|TRBV20-1
CSARDPRGRQETQYF
TGCAGTGCTAGAGACCCCCGTGGGAGACAAGAGACCCAGTACTTC
>TRBJ2-1|few|13|-|TRBV18
CASSPPSYNEQFF
TGTGCCAGCTCACCGCCCTCCTACAATGAGCAGTTCTTC
>TRBJ2-1|-|15|TRBD2|TRBV20-1
CSASGLAPSYNEQFF
TGCAGTGCGTCGGGACTAGCACCCTCCTACAATGAGCAGTTCTTC
>TRBJ2-5|-|15|TRBD1|TRBV28
CASSGDRASQETQYF
TGTGCCAGCAGTGGGGACAGGGCGTCCCAAGAGACCCAGTACTTC
>TRBJ1-1|few|15|TRBD1|TRBV7-6
CASSLAQGADTEAFF
TGTGCCAGCAGCTTAGCGCAGGGGGCGGACACTGAAGCTTTCTTT
>TRBJ2-3|-|15|-|TRBV6-1
CASTSLGGSTDTQYF
TGTGCCAGCACCTCCCTCGGCGGGAGCACAGATACGCAGTATTTT
>TRBJ2-6|few|15|-|TRBV7-8
CASSPSLSGANVLTF
TGTGCCAGCAGCCCCTCTCTCTCTGGGGCCAACGTCCTGACTTTC
>TRBJ2-2|many|15|-|TRBV5-1
CASSLVVTGTGELFF
TGCGCCAGCAGCTTGGTAGTGACTGGCACCGGGGAGCTGTTTTTT
>TRBJ2-7|many|14|-|TRBV7-9
CASSLGFLSYEQYF
TGTGCCAGCAGCTTAGGTTTCTTAAGTTACGAGCAGTACTTC
>TRBJ2-2|-|13|TRBD1|TRBV29-1
CSVGYRGTGELFF
TGCAGCGTCGGCTACAGGGGAACCGGGGAGCTGTTTTTT
>TRBJ1-1|many|13|-|TRBV5-1
CASSLVSGAEAFF
TGCGCCAGCAGCTTGGTGTCTGGGGCTGAAGCTTTCTTT
>TRBJ1-2|-|13|-|TRBV7-9
CASSVTGPYGYTF
TGTGCCAGCAGCGTAACAGGGCCCTATGGCTACACCTTC
>TRBJ2-1|few|23|TRBD2|TRBV7-2
CASSLRTGFGGRDIRTTYNEQFF
TGTGCCAGCAGCTTACGGACCGGGTTCGGCGGGAGGGATATCCGAACAACCTACAATGAGCAGTTCTTC
>TRBJ2-1|many|20|TRBD2|TRBV20-1
CSARDFTGLAGGSSYNEQFF
TGCAGTGCTAGAGACTTTACAGGACTAGCGGGAGGGAGCTCCTACAATGAGCAGTTCTTC
>TRBJ1-5|many|13|-|TRBV28
CASSRVGYQPQHF
TGTGCCAGCAGTCGGGTAGGCTATCAGCCCCAGCATTTT
>TRBJ1-2|-|13|-|TRBV6-2/TRBV6-3
CASSYGPGYGYTF
TGTGCCAGCAGTTACGGTCCGGGCTATGGCTACACCTTC
>TRBJ2-2|-|12|-|TRBV20-1
CSAKVLTGELFF
TGCAGTGCTAAAGTCCTCACCGGGGAGCTGTTTTTT
>TRBJ2-1|few|13|-|TRBV14
CASSRGRRNEQFF
TGTGCCAGCAGCCGCGGAAGGAGGAATGAGCAGTTCTTC
>TRBJ2-2|-|14|-|TRBV7-9
CASSLWTNTGELFF
TGTGCCAGCAGCTTATGGACGAACACCGGGGAGCTGTTTTTT
>TRBJ1-3|-|13|-|TRBV27
CASRRTGGNTIYF
TGTGCCAGCAGACGTACAGGGGGAAACACCATATATTTT
>TRBJ2-3|many|12|TRBD1|TRBV29-1
CSGQGWGDTQYF
TGCAGCGGACAGGGATGGGGAGATACGCAGTATTTT
>TRBJ2-3|many|13|-|TRBV7-2
CASKTRSTDTQYF
TGTGCCAGCAAAACGAGAAGCACAGATACGCAGTATTTT
>TRBJ2-3|-|15|-|TRBV9
CASSVGIVRDDTQYF
TGTGCCAGCAGCGTGGGGATCGTTAGGGATGATACGCAGTATTTT
>TRBJ2-5|few|12|TRBD1|TRBV20-1
CSAMTGGETQYF
TGCAGTGCCATGACAGGGGGCGAGACCCAGTACTTC
>TRBJ1-1|many|13|-|TRBV5-6
CASSLGTDTEAFF
TGTGCCAGCAGCTTGGGGACGGACACTGAAGCTTTCTTT
>TRBJ1-2|-|13|-|TRBV5-5
CASSLTEDYGYTF
TGTGCCAGCAGCCTTACAGAGGACTATGGCTACACCTTC
>TRBJ2-4|-|16|TRBD1|TRBV27
CASSLFGQGSKNIQYF
TGTGCCAGCAGTTTATTCGGACAGGGGTCCAAAAACATTCAGTACTTC
>TRBJ2-7|-|15|TRBD1|TRBV20-1
CSARDGDRGLEEQYF
TGCAGTGCTAGAGATGGGGACAGGGGGTTAGAAGAGCAGTACTTC
>TRBJ2-3|few|12|TRBD2|TRBV7-9
CAGSLAGDTQYF
TGTGCCGGCAGCTTAGCGGGGGATACGCAGTATTTT
>TRBJ1-6|many|20|TRBD1|TRBV5-1
CASRPHPGQASSSYNSPLHF
TGCGCCAGCAGGCCCCATCCGGGACAGGCGTCAAGCTCCTATAATTCACCCCTCCACTTT
>TRBJ2-1|-|16|-|TRBV12-3/TRBV12-4
CASSFEPTPYRGEQFF
TGTGCCAGCAGTTTCGAGCCAACCCCCTATCGAGGTGAGCAGTTCTTC
>TRBJ1-2|few|20|-|TRBV28
CASSLGPRGLGSLDNYGYTF
TGTGCCAGCAGTTTAGGTCCCCGGGGCTTGGGCAGCCTTGATAACTATGGCTACACCTTC
>TRBJ2-7|many|13|TRBD1|TRBV5-1
CASSVGTAYEQYF
TGTGCCAGCAGCGTAGGGACAGCCTACGAGCAGTACTTC
>TRBJ1-1|-|15|TRBD1|TRBV5-4
CASSSRQGSATEAFF
TGTGCCAGCAGCTCACGACAGGGGAGCGCCACTGAAGCTTTCTTT
>TRBJ2-3|many|16|TRBD1|TRBV4-2
CASSTRQGKSTDTQYF
TGTGCCAGCAGCACCCGACAGGGGAAAAGCACAGATACGCAGTATTTT
>TRBJ2-7|-|15|TRBD2|TRBV20-1
CSARGGSGRIHEQYF
TGCAGTGCTAGGGGGGGAAGCGGGAGAATCCACGAGCAGTACTTC
>TRBJ2-1|few|15|-|TRBV24-1
CATSDLTGSYNEQFF
TGTGCCACCAGTGATTTGACAGGGTCCTACAATGAGCAGTTCTTC
>TRBJ1-5|few|14|-|TRBV4-3
CASSQLGTDQPQHF
TGCGCCAGCAGCCAACTGGGGACCGATCAGCCCCAGCATTTT
>TRBJ1-3|-|17|-|TRBV18
CASSPPEGTSSGNTIYF
TGTGCCAGCTCACCACCGGAGGGGACGAGCTCTGGAAACACCATATATTTT
>TRBJ2-3|many|17|-|TRBV4-2
CASSQDHGQAGADTQYF
TGTGCCAGCAGCCAAGATCATGGGCAGGCGGGCGCAGATACGCAGTATTTT
>TRBJ2-5|-|14|TRBD1|TRBV11-2
CASSRTGAQETQYF
TGTGCCAGCAGCCGGACAGGGGCACAAGAGACCCAGTACTTC
>TRBJ1-2|few|17|TRBD1|TRBV3-1
CASSQASRDRIITGYTF
TGTGCCAGCAGCCAAGCCTCCCGGGACAGGATAATCACCGGCTACACCTTC
>TRBJ2-1|-|13|-|TRBV20-1
CSTGNPSYNEQFF
TGCAGTACAGGGAACCCCTCCTACAATGAGCAGTTCTTC
>TRBJ2-2|-|16|-|TRBV7-3
CASSLNGGDLAGELFF
TGTGCCAGCAGCTTAAACGGGGGCGATTTGGCCGGGGAGCTGTTTTTT
>TRBJ2-3|-|14|-|TRBV12-3/TRBV12-4
CASSSSDSTDTQYF
TGTGCCAGCAGTTCTTCCGACAGCACAGATACGCAGTATTTT
>TRBJ2-7|once|16|TRBD1|TRBV5-1
CASSIQGVGATYEQYF
TGCGCCAGCAGCATACAGGGGGTCGGGGCCACCTACGAGCAGTACTTC
>TRBJ2-3|many|16|-|TRBV28
CASSPYILTSTDTQYF
TGTGCCAGCAGCCCATACATACTCACCAGCACAGATACGCAGTATTTT
>TRBJ2-7|-|13|-|TRBV28
CASSGLVYNEQYF
TGTGCCAGCAGCGGGCTCGTATACAACGAGCAGTACTTC
>TRBJ2-5|many|14|-|TRBV20-1
CSARVSRAQETQYF
TGCAGTGCTAGAGTGAGCAGGGCCCAAGAGACCCAGTACTTC